This is a list of T cell receptor beta chains from one sample in a study of response to subunit inactivated influenza vaccine. TCRdb processed the RT-PCR reads anew with MiXCR; each CDR3 protein has one entry. The data contain 400,000 to 650,000 distinct CDR3 sequences, approximately 7.2% of them singletons. The sequenced sample was PBMCs from blood, obtained less than 30 months after vaccination. Receptors originate from a man aged 45 to 70 who received an inactivated influenza vaccine. CDR3s include the opening cysteine and the closing phenylalanine or tryptophan. Fields, in order: J gene, V gene, clone size, D gene, CDR3 DNA, CDR3 protein. The D gene is left open where the match is weak. Some rows have no size entry. The others give once, few or many, or a class for an expanded clone.

>TRBJ2-5|TRBV5-1|few|-
TGCGCCAGCAGCCCGTGGTACTTC
CASSPWYF
>TRBJ2-7|TRBV6-2/TRBV6-3|few|-
TGTGCCAGCAGTTACGAGGGCGTGGGACTCTACGAGCAGTACTTC
CASSYEGVGLYEQYF
>TRBJ2-7|TRBV29-1|-|-
TGCAGCGTCGCTAGGGGGGCCCACGAGCAGTACTTC
CSVARGAHEQYF
>TRBJ2-4|TRBV20-1|few|TRBD1
TGCAGTGCGGCGGACAGGGACAAAAACATTCAGTACTTC
CSAADRDKNIQYF
>TRBJ1-1|TRBV3-1|many|-
TGTGCCAGCAGCCCCCATAACTCGTTAGGGGAGGCTTTCTTT
CASSPHNSLGEAFF
>TRBJ2-7|TRBV19|-|TRBD2
TGTGCCAGTAGTATTCTAGCTGCGGGGGGTTACGAGCAGTACTTC
CASSILAAGGYEQYF
>TRBJ1-1|TRBV5-6|-|TRBD1
TGTGCCAGCAGATTAGACAGGGTTGGTGAAGCTTTCTTT
CASRLDRVGEAFF
>TRBJ2-7|TRBV15|few|-
TGTGCCACCAGCAGAGATGCGGGCAGTCTGAACGAGCAGTACTTC
CATSRDAGSLNEQYF
>TRBJ2-7|TRBV20-1|-|-
TGCAGTGCTAGAGTAGGAGTGGGTTACGAGCAGTACTTC
CSARVGVGYEQYF
>TRBJ2-1|TRBV13|few|TRBD2
TGTGCCAGCAGCACGACCACCCCTTGGGCGGGAGGCTCCTACAATGAGCAGTTCTTC
CASSTTTPWAGGSYNEQFF
>TRBJ1-2|TRBV20-1|few|TRBD1
TGCAGTGCCAGAACAGGACAGGGGAGGTTTGGCTACACCTTC
CSARTGQGRFGYTF
>TRBJ1-2|TRBV29-1|-|-
TGCAGCGCGGCGAACAGAGGAGGCTATGGCTACACCTTC
CSAANRGGYGYTF
>TRBJ2-2|TRBV28|many|-
TGTGCCAGCATCTTGGGTGGGGGTTTGACCGGGGAGCTGTTTTTT
CASILGGGLTGELFF
>TRBJ2-3|TRBV4-3|-|-
TGCGCCAGCAGCCCCCAACGGAGGCTGTCGGGAGATACGCAGTATTTT
CASSPQRRLSGDTQYF
>TRBJ2-3|TRBV20-1|few|TRBD2
TGCAGTGCTAGAGATAGGACTAGCGGGAGTAGGTCAGATACGCAGTATTTT
CSARDRTSGSRSDTQYF
>TRBJ1-2|TRBV12-3/TRBV12-4|many|TRBD1
TGTGCCAGCAGCCGTACAGGGGGCGGAGGCTACACCTTC
CASSRTGGGGYTF
>TRBJ1-5|TRBV27|few|-
TGTGCCAGCAGTCGAGAAGGGGGGCATTATAGCAATCAGCCCCAGCATTTT
CASSREGGHYSNQPQHF
>TRBJ2-7|TRBV7-9|few|TRBD1
TGTGCCAGCAGCCGGGACAGGGCGAGCTCCTACGAGCAGTACTTC
CASSRDRASSYEQYF
>TRBJ2-7|TRBV6-5|few|TRBD1
TGTGCCAGCAGTTACCGGGACAGACCCTACGAGCAGTACTTC
CASSYRDRPYEQYF
>TRBJ1-5|TRBV27|-|-
TGTGCCAGCAGACCACACCTCGGGTCGGTCCAGCCCCAGCATTTT
CASRPHLGSVQPQHF
>TRBJ1-2|TRBV28|-|-
TGTGCCAGCAGCCCTGGGTGGACGGACGGAAGAAACTATGGCTACACCTTC
CASSPGWTDGRNYGYTF
>TRBJ1-5|TRBV11-1|few|-
TGTGCCAGCAGCTCCCTTCCGGCAGCCCTGTATAGCAATCAGCCCCAGCATTTT
CASSSLPAALYSNQPQHF
>TRBJ2-1|TRBV5-1|few|-
TGCGCCAGCAGCCTGGGAGACCCCTACAATGAGCAGTTCTTC
CASSLGDPYNEQFF
>TRBJ2-5|TRBV14|few|-
TGTGCCAGCAGCCATCTTCCGGTACAAGAGACCCAGTACTTC
CASSHLPVQETQYF
>TRBJ1-5|TRBV20-1|few|-
TGCAGTGCTAGAGATAGGGCCTGGCAGCCCCAGCATTTT
CSARDRAWQPQHF
>TRBJ1-2|TRBV20-1|-|TRBD1
TGCAGTGCTAGAGACCCGGGACAGGGGATATCGGGCTACACCTTC
CSARDPGQGISGYTF
>TRBJ2-1|TRBV7-2|-|TRBD2
TGTGCCAGCGGGGCTAGCGGGAGATCAGTCCCCCATGAGCAGTTCTTC
CASGASGRSVPHEQFF
>TRBJ1-5|TRBV2|many|TRBD1
TGTGCCAGCAAACAGGGGACACATAGCAATCAGCCCCAGCATTTT
CASKQGTHSNQPQHF
>TRBJ2-2|TRBV11-2|few|-
TGTGCCAGCAGCGAGAGTTTGAGGGAGCTGTTTTTT
CASSESLRELFF
>TRBJ2-1|TRBV21-1|-|-
TGTGCCAGCAGCAAAGTCCGTCGGGGCAATGAGCAGTTCTTC
CASSKVRRGNEQFF
>TRBJ2-1|TRBV4-1|few|-
TGCGCCAGCAGCCAAGACCCTATCTGGGGGAATGAGCAGTTCTTC
CASSQDPIWGNEQFF
>TRBJ2-1|TRBV4-3|many|-
TGCGCCAGCAGCCAGACAGTGAGCTCCTACAATGAGCAGTTCTTC
CASSQTVSSYNEQFF
>TRBJ2-1|TRBV11-2|-|-
TGTGCCAGCAGCTTCCTGACCACCTACAATGAGCAGTTCTTC
CASSFLTTYNEQFF
>TRBJ2-2|TRBV12-3/TRBV12-4|many|TRBD1
TGTGCCAGCAGTCCCGACAGGGGGCAAACCGGGGAGCTGTTTTTT
CASSPDRGQTGELFF
>TRBJ2-3|TRBV7-2|many|-
TGTGCCAGCAGCTTAAGGCGGAACACAGATACGCAGTATTTT
CASSLRRNTDTQYF
>TRBJ1-4|TRBV6-1|-|TRBD1
TGTGCCAGCACCTTACGGACAGGGGTTAGAGAAAAACTGTTTTTT
CASTLRTGVREKLFF
>TRBJ1-3|TRBV6-2/TRBV6-3|few|-
TGTGCCAGCAGTTACTCGGCCTACGCGGGAAACACCATATATTTT
CASSYSAYAGNTIYF
>TRBJ1-4|TRBV4-3|few|-
TGCGCCAGCAGCCAAGAAGGGGGGACCTTCCATGAAAAACTGTTTTTT
CASSQEGGTFHEKLFF
>TRBJ2-7|TRBV20-1|-|TRBD1
TGCAGTGCCACGGGACAGGGTACCTACGAGCAGTACTTC
CSATGQGTYEQYF
>TRBJ2-3|TRBV29-1|-|-
TGCAGCGTTGCGTCGGGGATAAGCACAGATACGCAGTATTTT
CSVASGISTDTQYF
>TRBJ2-7|TRBV5-4|-|TRBD2
TGTGCCAGCAGCTTAAGCGGGACTAGCTTCTACGAGCAGTACTTC
CASSLSGTSFYEQYF
>TRBJ2-3|TRBV2|few|TRBD1
TGTGCCAGCCCCAATTCCGGGACAGGTGTTACAGATACGCAGTATTTT
CASPNSGTGVTDTQYF